The next 4 T cell receptor beta chains were all read from a single sample in a study of tumor and adjacent non-tumor tissue in lung cancer. The library came from three nested PCR rounds adapted from ARM-PCR protocols. MiXCR, applied by TCRdb to the multiplex PCR reads, yields one record per CDR3 protein. Of 75,000 to 95,000 distinct CDR3 sequences listed, around 82% are singletons. The template was RNA from unsorted bulk tissue. The normal lung tissue was taken more than 3 cm from the tumor edge. The material sequenced was distant non-tumor lung tissue. Receptors originate from a woman aged 45 to 65 with non-small cell lung cancer.

With regard to this clonotype: A much larger clone differs by one base, so this may be a read error. The V call is TRBV28, the J call TRBJ1-2; no clear D gene. Germline V gene lookup returns CDR1 MDHEN and CDR2 SYDVKM. The CDR3 runs to 13 residues. V lost 3 bases, J lost 7 bases, and 12 bases lay in between. Written as DNA, the CDR3 is TGTGCCAGCAGTTTTCTCCAGCGCGGTGGCTACACCTTC. Translation: CASSFLQRGGYTF.

Comments on this clonotype: Its ends do not fully match the called genes, so a read error is possible. The chain joins TRBV6-1 to TRBJ1-2; the D is unclear. The CDR3 is 14 residues long. CDR1 is MNHNS and CDR2 is SASEGT in the germline V gene. CDR3: CVSNGRGFDYGYTF. In nucleotides, the CDR3 is TGTGTCAGCAATGGCAGAGGGTTCGACTATGGCTACACCTTC.

Worth noting for this clonotype: A read error may produce the germline difference seen at one junction end. The chain employs TRBV6-2 or TRBV6-3 and TRBJ2-1; no clear D gene. CDR1 and CDR2 (germline): MNHEY, SVGEGT. The CDR3 length is 13 residues. The CDR3 reads CANSLAHNNEQFF. CDR3 DNA: TGTGCCAACAGTTTAGCCCATAACAATGAGCAGTTCTTC.

The chain is built from TRBV20-1 and TRBJ2-4; no reliable D call. Germline V gene sequence: CDR1 DFQATT, CDR2 SNEGSKA (reference sequence). CDR3 size: 11 residues. CDR3 amino acids: CSVQRTGIQYF. The CDR3 DNA sequence: TGCAGCGTCCAGAGGACCGGCATTCAGTACTTC.